What follows describes a single T cell receptor (beta chain). This CDR3 spans 14 amino acids. Trimming shortened V by 6 bases and J by 0 bases, and 11 bases separated the two germline ends. Germline lookup yields CDR1 SNHLY and CDR2 FYNNEI. These data come from a study of blood T cell repertoires in COVID-19. The authors' processing: Amplified reference gene primers provided the basis for estimating nucleated cell counts. Clones were sequenced by immunoSEQ multiplex PCR, and TCRdb holds only the in-frame ones, with some missing. The DNA was the basis for D and trimming; V, J and clone size are from that table. The profile shows tens of thousands of clones, about 87% of them singletons.

Sample: peripheral blood. The TCR was taken from a man aged 35 to 55 with COVID-19, enrolled during active disease. The chain uses TRBV2 and TRBJ1-1; D unresolved. CDR3 nucleotides: TGTGCCAGCAGCCGGACTGTCATGAACACTGAAGCTTTCTTT. Its protein product is CASSRTVMNTEAFF.